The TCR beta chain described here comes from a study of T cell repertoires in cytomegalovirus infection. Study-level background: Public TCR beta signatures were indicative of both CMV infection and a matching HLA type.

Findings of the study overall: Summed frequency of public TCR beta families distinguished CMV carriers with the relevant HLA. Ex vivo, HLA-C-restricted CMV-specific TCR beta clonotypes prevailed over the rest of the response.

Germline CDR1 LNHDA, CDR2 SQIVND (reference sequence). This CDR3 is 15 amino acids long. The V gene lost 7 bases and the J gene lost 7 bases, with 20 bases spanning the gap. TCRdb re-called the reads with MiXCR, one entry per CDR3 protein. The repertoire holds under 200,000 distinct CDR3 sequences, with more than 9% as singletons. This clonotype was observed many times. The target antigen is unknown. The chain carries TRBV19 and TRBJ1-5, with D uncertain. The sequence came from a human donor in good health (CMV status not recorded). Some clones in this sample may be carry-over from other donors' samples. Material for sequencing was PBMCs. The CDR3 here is CASTLVEGRGQPQHF. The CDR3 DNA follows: TGTGCCAGTACGCTAGTCGAAGGGCGAGGACAGCCCCAGCATTTT.